This T cell receptor (beta chain) was retrieved from a study of cytomegalovirus exposure and HLA in healthy donors. Both 60 Vbeta primers and 13 Jbeta primers went into the PCR. Here immunoSEQ multiplex PCR was the method, and the copy in TCRdb shows in-frame clones only, minus some. This sample has approximately 150,000 clones; more than 60% occur once, and the top ten carry about 3.5%. Remarks on this clone: As yet, its antigen is unknown.

General study findings and limits: For most TCR sequences rarity was the rule, although some public TCRs occurred in many donors.

The source is a man aged 35 to 55 in good health and CMV-seronegative. Material for sequencing was PBMCs.

The CDR3 is CASSEFGHWRDTQYF. Written as DNA, the CDR3 is TGTGCCAGCAGTGAATTTGGACACTGGCGAGATACGCAGTATTTT. The chain uses TRBV6-1 and TRBJ2-3; D may be TRBD1 (5 bases). V was clipped by 2 bases and J by 5 bases, with 14 bases between them. The CDR3 contains 15 residues. Germline CDR1 reads MNHNS; CDR2 reads SASEGT.